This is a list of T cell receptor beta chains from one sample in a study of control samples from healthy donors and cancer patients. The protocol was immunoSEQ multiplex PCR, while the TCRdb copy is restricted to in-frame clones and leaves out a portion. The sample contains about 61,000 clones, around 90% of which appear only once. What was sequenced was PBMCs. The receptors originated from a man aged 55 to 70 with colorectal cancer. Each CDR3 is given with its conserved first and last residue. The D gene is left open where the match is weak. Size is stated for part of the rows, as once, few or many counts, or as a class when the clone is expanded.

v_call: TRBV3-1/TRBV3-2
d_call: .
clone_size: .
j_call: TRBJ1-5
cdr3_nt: TGTGCCAGCAGCCGAGGACAGCCCAATCAGCCCCAGCATTTT
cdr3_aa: CASSRGQPNQPQHF

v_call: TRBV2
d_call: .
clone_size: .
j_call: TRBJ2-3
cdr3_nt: TGTGCCAGCAAATCTAGCACAGATACGCAGTATTTT
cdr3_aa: CASKSSTDTQYF

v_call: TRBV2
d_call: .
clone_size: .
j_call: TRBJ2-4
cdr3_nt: TGTGCCAGCAGTGAGGGACCGACAGGGAGGGTGAGGAAAGCCAAAAACATTCAGTACTTC
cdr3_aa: CASSEGPTGRVRKAKNIQYF

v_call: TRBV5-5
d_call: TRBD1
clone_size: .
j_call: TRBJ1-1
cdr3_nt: TGTGCCAGCAGCTTCTACCCGCGACAGGGGAACACTGAAGCTTTCTTT
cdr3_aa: CASSFYPRQGNTEAFF

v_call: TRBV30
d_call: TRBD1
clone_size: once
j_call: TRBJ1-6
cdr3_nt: TGTGCCTGGACCCTTGTGGGGACAGGGGGCCACCTCCACTTT
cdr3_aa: CAWTLVGTGGHLHF

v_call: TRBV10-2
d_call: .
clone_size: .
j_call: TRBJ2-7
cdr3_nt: TGCGCCAGCAGTGAAAAGGGGCGCCGGTCCTACGAGCAGTACTTC
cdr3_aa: CASSEKGRRSYEQYF

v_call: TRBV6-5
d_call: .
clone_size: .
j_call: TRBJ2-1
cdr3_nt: TGTGCCAGCAGAATAACGACAGGAACTTACAATGAGCAGTTCTTC
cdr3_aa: CASRITTGTYNEQFF

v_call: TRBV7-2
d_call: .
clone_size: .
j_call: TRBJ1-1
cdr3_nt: TGTGCCAGCAGCCACGGGAGGGGGGACACTGAAGCTTTCTTT
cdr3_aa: CASSHGRGDTEAFF

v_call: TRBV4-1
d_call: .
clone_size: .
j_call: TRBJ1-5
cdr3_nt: TGCGCCAGCAGCCCCCAGGGATGGGGCAATCAGCCCCAGCATTTT
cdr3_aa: CASSPQGWGNQPQHF

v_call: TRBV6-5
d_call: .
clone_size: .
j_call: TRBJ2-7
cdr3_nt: TGTGCCAGCAGTTACGGGACACCTGCCCACGAGCAGTACTTC
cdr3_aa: CASSYGTPAHEQYF

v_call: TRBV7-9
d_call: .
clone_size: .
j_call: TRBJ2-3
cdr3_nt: TGTGCCAGCAGCCCCTCGATCAGGACAGATACGCAGTATTTT
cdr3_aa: CASSPSIRTDTQYF

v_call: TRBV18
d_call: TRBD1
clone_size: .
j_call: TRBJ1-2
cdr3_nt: TGTGCCAACTCACCACCGTGGGACAGTCCTTCCTCAAACTATGGCTACACCTTC
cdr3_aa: CANSPPWDSPSSNYGYTF

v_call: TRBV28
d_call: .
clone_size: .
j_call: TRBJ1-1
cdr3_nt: TGTGCCAGCAGAAAGTCCACGGAAGCTTTCTTT
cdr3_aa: CASRKSTEAFF

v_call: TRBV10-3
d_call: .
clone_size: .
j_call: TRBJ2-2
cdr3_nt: TGTGCCACGATAGGGCTGAACACCGGGGAGCTGTTTTTT
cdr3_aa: CATIGLNTGELFF

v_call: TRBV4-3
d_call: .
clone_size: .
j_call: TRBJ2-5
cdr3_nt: TGCGCCAGCAGCCGAGACCTAGGGGAGACCCAGTACTTC
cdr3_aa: CASSRDLGETQYF

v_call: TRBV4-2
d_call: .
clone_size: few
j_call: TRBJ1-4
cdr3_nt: TGTGCCAGCAGCCAAGATACCGGGTATGAAAAACTGTTTTTT
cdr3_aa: CASSQDTGYEKLFF

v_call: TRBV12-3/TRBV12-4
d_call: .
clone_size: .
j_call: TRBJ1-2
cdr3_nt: TGTGCCAGCAGTTTGAAGGGCTCCCATGGCTACACCTTC
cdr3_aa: CASSLKGSHGYTF

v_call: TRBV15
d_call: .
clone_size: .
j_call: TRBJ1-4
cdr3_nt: TGTGCCACCAGCAGAGTGCACAACGGCAATGAAAAACTGTTTTTT
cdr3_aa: CATSRVHNGNEKLFF

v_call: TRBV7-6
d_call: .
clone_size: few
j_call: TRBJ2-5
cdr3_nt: TGTGCCAGCAGCTTAGACCCGATCGGGAAGACCCAGTACTTC
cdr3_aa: CASSLDPIGKTQYF

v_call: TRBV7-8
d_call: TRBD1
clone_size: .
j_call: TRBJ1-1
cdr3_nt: TGTGCCAGCAGCGCCGGGACAGGGACCACTGAAGCTTTCTTT
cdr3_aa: CASSAGTGTTEAFF

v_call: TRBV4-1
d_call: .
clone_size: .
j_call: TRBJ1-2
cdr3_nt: TGCGCCAGCAGCCAACGAATCGACAGGATCTATGGCTACACCTTC
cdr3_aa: CASSQRIDRIYGYTF

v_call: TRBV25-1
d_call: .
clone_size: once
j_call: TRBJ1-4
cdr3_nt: TGTGCCAGCAGTGAATATCGAACCACTAATGAAAAACTGTTTTTT
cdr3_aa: CASSEYRTTNEKLFF

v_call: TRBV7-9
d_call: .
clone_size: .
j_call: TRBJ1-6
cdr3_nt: TGTGCCAGCAGCTCCAGCGGGGGGTATAATTCACCCCTCCACTTT
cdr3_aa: CASSSSGGYNSPLHF

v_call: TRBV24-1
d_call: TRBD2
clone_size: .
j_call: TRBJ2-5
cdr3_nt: TGTGCCACCAGTGATCCCAAGCGGGGACTAGACCAAGAGACCCAGTACTTC
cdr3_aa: CATSDPKRGLDQETQYF

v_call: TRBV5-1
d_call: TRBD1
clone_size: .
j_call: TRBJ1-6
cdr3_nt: TGCGCCAGCAGCTTGCAAAGTCAGGGGGCGTATAATTCACCCCTCCACTTT
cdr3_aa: CASSLQSQGAYNSPLHF

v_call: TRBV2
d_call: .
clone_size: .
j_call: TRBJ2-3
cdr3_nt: TGTGCCAGCAGCGGGAGCACAGATACGCAGTATTTT
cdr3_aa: CASSGSTDTQYF

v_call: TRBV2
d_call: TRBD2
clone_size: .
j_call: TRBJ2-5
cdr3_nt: TGTGCCAGCACCTATGGCCTAACTAGCGGGGAAGAGACCCAGTACTTC
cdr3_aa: CASTYGLTSGEETQYF

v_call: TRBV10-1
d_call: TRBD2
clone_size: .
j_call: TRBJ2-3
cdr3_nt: TGCGCCAGCAGTCCCATAAGCGGGGGTTCCCCCACAGATACGCAGTATTTT
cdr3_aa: CASSPISGGSPTDTQYF

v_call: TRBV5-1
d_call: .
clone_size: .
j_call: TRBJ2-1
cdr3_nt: TGCGCCAGCAGTCTACACAATGAGCAGTTCTTC
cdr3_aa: CASSLHNEQFF

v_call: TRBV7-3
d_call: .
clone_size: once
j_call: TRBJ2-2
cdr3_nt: TGTGCCAGCAGCCTAACGAACACCGGGGAGCTGTTTTTT
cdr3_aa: CASSLTNTGELFF

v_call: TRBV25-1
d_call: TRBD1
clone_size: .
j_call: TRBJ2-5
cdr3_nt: TGTGCCAGCAGTGCGACAGGGCGAGAGACCCAGTACTTC
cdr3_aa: CASSATGRETQYF

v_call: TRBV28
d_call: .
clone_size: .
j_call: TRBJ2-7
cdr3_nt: TGTGCCAGCAGAGAGGGGAGCTTGGGGGGTACGCTCGTCTACGAGCAGTACTTC
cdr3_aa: CASREGSLGGTLVYEQYF

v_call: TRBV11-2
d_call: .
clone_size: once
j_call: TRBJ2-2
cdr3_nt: TGTGCCAGCAGCTTAGGGGCCAGGACCGGGGAGCTGTTTTTT
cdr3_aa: CASSLGARTGELFF

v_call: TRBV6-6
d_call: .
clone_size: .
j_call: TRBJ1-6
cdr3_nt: TGTGCCAGCGGGCGGGGAAGTAATTCACCCCTCCACTTT
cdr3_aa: CASGRGSNSPLHF

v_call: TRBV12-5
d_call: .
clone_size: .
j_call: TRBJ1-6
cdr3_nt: TGTGCTAGTGGCCCCGACGGAAATAATTCACCCCTCCACTTT
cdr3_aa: CASGPDGNNSPLHF

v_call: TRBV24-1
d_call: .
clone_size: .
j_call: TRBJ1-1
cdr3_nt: TGTGCCACCAGTGATTTGCAGTCGATGAACACTGAAGCTTTCTTT
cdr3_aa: CATSDLQSMNTEAFF

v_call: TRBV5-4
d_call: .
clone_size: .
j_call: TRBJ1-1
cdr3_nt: TGTGCCAGCAGCCGCCCAGGGGTGATGGTTACTGAAGCTTTCTTT
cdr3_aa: CASSRPGVMVTEAFF

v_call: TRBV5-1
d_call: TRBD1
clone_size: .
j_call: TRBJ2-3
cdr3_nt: TGCGCCAGCAGCTATCGACAGGGGCACACAGATACGCAGTATTTT
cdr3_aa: CASSYRQGHTDTQYF

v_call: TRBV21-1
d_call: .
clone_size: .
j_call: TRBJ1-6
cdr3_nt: TGTGCCAGCAGCCAGCCGGGCACTAATTCACCCCTCCACTTT
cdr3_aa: CASSQPGTNSPLHF

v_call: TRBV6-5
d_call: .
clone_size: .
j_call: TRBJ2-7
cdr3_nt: TGTGCCGCGCGATGGCGGACAATCTACGAGCAGTACTTC
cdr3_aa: CAARWRTIYEQYF